Listed here are 23 T cell receptor beta chains from one sample, sequenced in a study of blood T cells in healthy people across ages. A second about 6 to 11 cycle PCR used barcoded and J-beta primers. A single record per CDR3 protein comes from TCRdb applying MiXCR to the 5' RACE reads. The sample contains about 1 million distinct CDR3 sequences, less than 50% of which appear only once. What was sequenced was blood. The source is a woman aged 55-69 years in good health.

This clonotype was detected a few times. V gene TRBV7-9 combines with J gene TRBJ2-7, with TRBD2 matching over 9 bases. The germline gives CDR1 SEHNR, CDR2 FQNEAQ (reference sequence). Trimming cost V 5 bases and J 5 bases; bases outside gene matches: 7. CDR3 size: 14 residues. The CDR3 protein is CASSLSGSLDEQYF. The CDR3 coding sequence is TGTGCCAGCAGCCTTAGCGGGAGTCTCGACGAGCAGTACTTC.

The chain carries TRBV4-1 and TRBJ1-1, with TRBD1 as a possible D gene (6 bases). V lost 2 bases, J lost 3 bases, and 25 bases lay in between. Germline CDR1 reads MGHRA; CDR2 reads YSYEKL. The CDR3 is 19 residues long. CDR3 sequence reads: CASSQPTSGARIFYTEAFF. As DNA, the CDR3 is TGCGCCAGCAGCCAACCCACCTCAGGGGCCAGGATCTTTTACACTGAAGCTTTCTTT.

The V call is TRBV5-6, the J call TRBJ2-7; maybe TRBD1 (6 bases). Trimming took 4 bases from V and 3 from J, leaving 11 bases between them. The CDR3 loop spans 13 amino acids. The germline CDR1 and CDR2 sequences are SGHDT and YYEEEE. The DNA of the CDR3 is TGTGCCAGCAGCGCTCGGGACAACTACGAGCAGTACTTC. This codes for CASSARDNYEQYF.

V is TRBV20-1 and J is TRBJ1-4, with D tentatively TRBD1 (5 bases). Trimming stripped 5 bases from V and 7 bases from J, with 11 bases between. Germline V CDR1 and CDR2: DFQATT, SNEGSKA (reference sequence). CDR3 length equals 12 residues. This CDR3 reads CSAVGAREKLFF. The CDR3 region has the DNA TGCAGTGCTGTAGGGGCGCGTGAAAAACTGTTTTTT.

This clonotype was recorded many times. This sequence joins TRBV5-5 and TRBJ2-1; D gene unclear. Germline loops: CDR1 SGHKS, CDR2 YYEKEE (reference sequence). V was cut by 5 bases and J by 7 bases, with 7 bases left in between. CDR3 size: 11 residues. Written as DNA, the CDR3 is TGTGCCAGCAGTGTATCAAATGAGCAGTTCTTC. Translation gives CASSVSNEQFF.

This clonotype was seen more than once but under ten times. V gene TRBV4-1 combines with J gene TRBJ2-4; D remains unclear. Germline V gene data show CDR1 as MGHRA and CDR2 as YSYEKL. This CDR3 is built from 14 residues. Trimming removed 4 bases at V and 0 bases at J, with 7 bases between. The CDR3 here is CASSLTLAKNIQYF. The CDR3, as DNA: TGCGCCAGCAGCCTGACACTAGCCAAAAACATTCAGTACTTC.

In nucleotides, the CDR3 is TGTGCCAGCAGCCGAACCGGGACTAGCGATACGCAGTATTTT. This codes for CASSRTGTSDTQYF. The rearrangement uses TRBV27 and TRBJ2-3; 9 bases are a match to TRBD2. The CDR3 is 14 residues long. Per the germline V gene, CDR1 is MNHEY and CDR2 is SMNVEV (reference sequence). Trimming removed 6 bases from V and 6 bases from J; junction bases left unmatched: 7.

CDR3 protein: CASSEWVEGMTDTQYF. DNA for the CDR3: TGTGCCAGCAGTGAATGGGTGGAGGGAATGACAGATACGCAGTATTTT. The chain carries TRBV25-1 and TRBJ2-3, with TRBD2 as a possible D gene (6 bases). From germline, CDR1 is MGHDK and CDR2 SYGVNS. The length of the CDR3 is 16 residues. Deletions cut 1 base from V and 3 bases from J, with 14 bases between.

V is TRBV3-1 and J is TRBJ1-2; D call uncertain. CDR3 length equals 14 residues. The germline CDR1 and CDR2 sequences are LGHDT and YNNKEL (reference sequence). The ends were cut back, 1 base at V and 1 base at J, with 7 bases in the middle. The CDR3 protein is CASSQGILNYGYTF. In DNA, the CDR3 is TGTGCCAGCAGCCAAGGAATCCTTAACTATGGCTACACCTTC.

This clonotype turned up a few times. V usage is TRBV2 and J usage is TRBJ2-7; tentatively, D is TRBD2 (6 bases). The germline V gene has CDR1 SNHLY and CDR2 FYNNEI. CDR3 length: 13 residues. V lost 5 bases and J 3 bases, leaving 11 bases between the germline ends. The CDR3 bases are TGTGCCAGCAGTTGGGACTCCTACTACGAGCAGTACTTC. It specifies CASSWDSYYEQYF.

This chain joins TRBV12-3 or TRBV12-4 and TRBJ1-4; D gene unclear. Deletions cut 3 bases from V and 0 bases from J, with 11 bases between. CDR3 size: 16 residues. DNA of the CDR3: TGTGCCAGCAGTTTGGCAGGCGGGGCAACTAATGAAAAACTGTTTTTT. Translation: CASSLAGGATNEKLFF.

This clonotype was seen a few times. This chain links TRBV29-1 with TRBJ2-7, with D possibly called TRBD1 or TRBD2 (5 bases each). The germline CDR1 and CDR2 sequences are SQVTM and ANQGSEA. Trimming removed 0 bases from V and 2 bases from J, with 11 bases in between. CDR3 length: 14 residues. The CDR3 sequence: CSVEEGREPYEQYF. The CDR3 coding sequence is TGCAGCGTTGAAGAGGGCAGGGAGCCCTACGAGCAGTACTTC.

The V gene is TRBV12-3 or TRBV12-4, the J gene TRBJ1-6; possibly TRBD1 for D (5 bases). CDR3 size: 14 residues. V was pared by 3 bases and J by 10 bases, with 13 bases between. CDR3 nucleotide sequence: TGTGCCAGCAGTTTGGATCAGGGTTACTCACCCCTCCACTTT. It is translated as CASSLDQGYSPLHF.

This chain connects TRBV15 to TRBJ2-2, with 8 bases that match TRBD1. With 0 bases clipped from V and 5 bases from J, the junction kept 5 bases outside the gene matches. Germline V gene data show CDR1 as LNHNV and CDR2 as YYDKDF (reference sequence). The CDR3 contains 16 residues. DNA of the CDR3: TGTGCCACCAGCAGAGATCGCAGGGGGCGTACCGGGGAGCTGTTTTTT. Protein product: CATSRDRRGRTGELFF.

The rearrangement joins TRBV29-1 to TRBJ1-2; 8 bases map to TRBD1. CDR3 length: 12 residues. V trimming: 7 bases; J trimming: 6 bases; junction bases outside the gene matches: 7. Germline-derived CDR1 and CDR2 are SQVTM and ANQGSEA. The CDR3 bases are TGCAGCGGCCGGGGACAGGATGATGGCTACACCTTC. It encodes CSGRGQDDGYTF.

This clonotype has only a few counts. V and J are TRBV5-6 and TRBJ2-4; TRBD2 matches 7 bases. Per the germline V gene, CDR1 is SGHDT and CDR2 is YYEEEE. V trimming: 5 bases; J trimming: 13 bases; junction bases outside the gene matches: 9. The CDR3 contains 12 residues. The CDR3 loop reads CASSLGGVKQYF. As DNA, the CDR3 is TGTGCCAGCAGTCTTGGGGGGGTCAAGCAGTACTTC.

The chain has TRBV29-1 and TRBJ2-3; 9 bases are shared with TRBD2. The CDR3 has 14 residues. CDR1 is SQVTM, CDR2 ANQGSEA, per germline. Trimming cost V 1 base and J 6 bases; bases outside gene matches: 5. The CDR3 DNA follows: TGCAGCGTTGAAGTCGGACTAGCGTACGATACGCAGTATTTT. Its translation is CSVEVGLAYDTQYF.

Only a few counts were recorded for this clonotype. The genes are TRBV29-1 and TRBJ2-3; D unclear. The germline V gene encodes CDR1 SQVTM and CDR2 ANQGSEA. The CDR3 contains 12 residues. The ends were cut back, 7 bases at V and 2 bases at J, with 10 bases in the middle. Here the CDR3 reads CSGRISTDTQYF. The CDR3 DNA sequence: TGCAGCGGTCGCATTTCCACAGATACGCAGTATTTT.

The V call is TRBV5-1, the J call TRBJ1-4; D remains unclear. The CDR3 extends over 15 amino acids. Germline CDR1 and CDR2: SGHRS and YFSETQ. V lost 4 bases and J lost 7, with 17 bases in between. CDR3 protein: CASSPEGRVTEKLFF. The CDR3 nucleotides read TGCGCCAGCAGCCCGGAGGGAAGGGTGACTGAAAAACTGTTTTTT.

This clonotype was counted a few times. The chain is built from TRBV29-1 and TRBJ2-7; 7 bases are shared with TRBD2. The trim removed 3 bases at V and 2 bases at J, leaving 13 bases unmatched. CDR1 and CDR2 from the germline V gene are SQVTM and ANQGSEA. The CDR3 runs 16 residues. The CDR3 region has the DNA TGCAGCGTTGATGGTGTCCTAATCGGGAGGACCTACGAGCAGTACTTC. It is translated as CSVDGVLIGRTYEQYF.

The chain is built from TRBV7-9 and TRBJ2-7; 8 bases match TRBD2. J lost 9 bases, V lost 5 bases, and 9 bases had no gene match. The CDR3 is 13 residues long. Per germline, CDR1 SEHNR and CDR2 FQNEAQ (reference sequence). This CDR3 reads CASSRGTSIGQYF. The DNA for the CDR3 is TGTGCCAGCAGCAGGGGGACTAGTATAGGGCAGTACTTC.

The CDR3 nucleotides are TGTGCCAGCAGTACCCGACGACAGGGGAGGTACAATGAGCAGTTCTTC. It translates to CASSTRRQGRYNEQFF. This chain links TRBV6-5 with TRBJ2-1; 8 bases fit TRBD1. V lost 5 bases to trimming and J lost 4 bases; unmatched junction nucleotides: 10. Germline CDR1 and CDR2: MNHEY and SVGAGI. This CDR3 is built from 16 residues.

This clonotype came up many times. The chain employs TRBV4-1 and TRBJ2-7; 9 nucleotides align to TRBD1. The CDR3 sequence is 13 residues long. J gave up 6 bases and V 0 bases, and 0 bases lay outside the gene matches. CDR1 and CDR2 from the germline V gene are MGHRA and YSYEKL. CDR3 DNA sequence: TGCGCCAGCAGCCAAGAGGACAGGGGCGAGCAGTACTTC. Residues: CASSQEDRGEQYF.